The rows below give T cell receptor beta chains drawn from one sample of a study of early T cells in non-severe SARS-CoV-2 infection. TCRdb reanalysed the 5' RACE reads using MiXCR and keeps one entry per CDR3 protein. The top ten hold around 4.7% of the sample, which has roughly 60,000 distinct CDR3 sequences, around 12% seen once. The sample was whole blood. Every receptor here comes from an adult who was a healthcare worker with PCR-confirmed SARS-CoV-2 infection or an uninfected control (not recorded which). CDR3s include the opening cysteine and the closing phenylalanine or tryptophan. Fields, in order: CDR3 DNA, CDR3 protein, D gene, J gene, V gene, clone size. A D gene is named only where the DNA matches it firmly. Only some rows state a clone size, as once, few, many or a class for expanded clones.

cdr3_nt: TGTGCCAGCAGTTACTCGAAACCAGCCTACGAGCAGTACTTC; cdr3_aa: CASSYSKPAYEQYF; d_call: .; j_call: TRBJ2-7; v_call: TRBV6-5; clone_size: few
cdr3_nt: TGTGCCAGCAGCTATGTGGGACCCCCTCTGGAGAGCACCATATATTTT; cdr3_aa: CASSYVGPPLESTIYF; d_call: .; j_call: TRBJ1-3; v_call: TRBV3-1; clone_size: few
cdr3_nt: TGTGCCAGCAGTTTATCGCACAGGGTCGAGCAGTACTTC; cdr3_aa: CASSLSHRVEQYF; d_call: .; j_call: TRBJ2-7; v_call: TRBV27; clone_size: many
cdr3_nt: TGTGCCAGCAGCTTAGCGTGGGGCGGAGCGGACTACGAGCAGTACTTC; cdr3_aa: CASSLAWGGADYEQYF; d_call: .; j_call: TRBJ2-7; v_call: TRBV7-8; clone_size: many
cdr3_nt: TGTGCCAGCAGCCCCGGATCAACAGGGGAAAGAGAAGCTTTCTTT; cdr3_aa: CASSPGSTGEREAFF; d_call: TRBD1; j_call: TRBJ1-1; v_call: TRBV7-2; clone_size: few
cdr3_nt: TGTGCCACCAAAAAACTAGCGGGAGCTACAGATACGCAGTATTTT; cdr3_aa: CATKKLAGATDTQYF; d_call: TRBD2; j_call: TRBJ2-3; v_call: TRBV10-3; clone_size: few
cdr3_nt: TGTGCCAGCTCACCACCGGCCAGCACAGATACGCAGTATTTT; cdr3_aa: CASSPPASTDTQYF; d_call: .; j_call: TRBJ2-3; v_call: TRBV18; clone_size: .
cdr3_nt: TGTGCCAGTAGTATAGATCTGGGGACAGTTGCCGAGCAGTACTTC; cdr3_aa: CASSIDLGTVAEQYF; d_call: TRBD1; j_call: TRBJ2-7; v_call: TRBV19; clone_size: many
cdr3_nt: TGTGCCAGCAGCGTCCGACAGGGGTTGCGTGGAAACACCATATATTTT; cdr3_aa: CASSVRQGLRGNTIYF; d_call: TRBD1; j_call: TRBJ1-3; v_call: TRBV7-6; clone_size: .
cdr3_nt: TGTGCCACCAGCAGAGTAGGAGATGAGCAGTTCTTC; cdr3_aa: CATSRVGDEQFF; d_call: .; j_call: TRBJ2-1; v_call: TRBV15; clone_size: few
cdr3_nt: TGCAGTGCTGGGGACAGCAGAAACTACGAGCAGTACTTC; cdr3_aa: CSAGDSRNYEQYF; d_call: TRBD1; j_call: TRBJ2-7; v_call: TRBV20-1; clone_size: few
cdr3_nt: TGTGCCAGCATGCTCGGACAGGGATCTCACGAGCAGTACTTC; cdr3_aa: CASMLGQGSHEQYF; d_call: TRBD1; j_call: TRBJ2-7; v_call: TRBV28; clone_size: .
cdr3_nt: TGTGCCAGCAACCAACAGGGAGCAGATACGCAGTATTTT; cdr3_aa: CASNQQGADTQYF; d_call: .; j_call: TRBJ2-3; v_call: TRBV7-9; clone_size: .
cdr3_nt: TGTGCCAGCAGCCGGGACTTACTCTCTGGAAACACCATATATTTT; cdr3_aa: CASSRDLLSGNTIYF; d_call: .; j_call: TRBJ1-3; v_call: TRBV14; clone_size: .
cdr3_nt: TGTGCCTGGAGCGCGAGAGCGGGAAGCACAGATACGCAGTATTTT; cdr3_aa: CAWSARAGSTDTQYF; d_call: TRBD2; j_call: TRBJ2-3; v_call: TRBV30; clone_size: many
cdr3_nt: TGTGCCAGCACCTCGTCGGATACAGATACGCAGTATTTT; cdr3_aa: CASTSSDTDTQYF; d_call: .; j_call: TRBJ2-3; v_call: TRBV28; clone_size: few
cdr3_nt: TGCAGTGCTACGTACGAGGGAGGCACTGAAGCTTTCTTT; cdr3_aa: CSATYEGGTEAFF; d_call: .; j_call: TRBJ1-1; v_call: TRBV20-1; clone_size: many
cdr3_nt: TGTGCCAGCAGTGCCCCCCGGGACAGGGATGAGCAGTTCTTC; cdr3_aa: CASSAPRDRDEQFF; d_call: TRBD1; j_call: TRBJ2-1; v_call: TRBV6-2/TRBV6-3; clone_size: .
cdr3_nt: TGTGCCAGCTCACCGGGGGAGACCAATGAGCAGTTCTTC; cdr3_aa: CASSPGETNEQFF; d_call: .; j_call: TRBJ2-1; v_call: TRBV18; clone_size: .
cdr3_nt: TGTGCCAGCAGCTTAGCTAGCGGGACCTCCTACAATGAGCAGTTCTTC; cdr3_aa: CASSLASGTSYNEQFF; d_call: TRBD2; j_call: TRBJ2-1; v_call: TRBV7-8; clone_size: few
cdr3_nt: TGTGCCACCCAGGGTAGAGGCGCGGGCTCCGGGGAGCTGTTTTTT; cdr3_aa: CATQGRGAGSGELFF; d_call: .; j_call: TRBJ2-2; v_call: TRBV12-3/TRBV12-4; clone_size: many
cdr3_nt: TGTGCCAGCAGCACACCCCGGGACCTGCTGTACTTC; cdr3_aa: CASSTPRDLLYF; d_call: .; j_call: TRBJ2-7; v_call: TRBV13; clone_size: many